The 10 T cell receptor beta chains below come from one sample, sequenced in a study of blood T cell repertoires in COVID-19. Produced via immunoSEQ multiplex PCR; TCRdb's table is partial and in-frame only. The repertoire holds about 190,000 clones, with less than 85% as singletons. Sample: peripheral blood. The receptors derive from a man aged 50 to 59 who had recovered from COVID-19.

The V and J genes are TRBV28 and TRBJ1-1; 8 bases line up with TRBD1. The CDR3 contains 13 residues. Germline lookup yields CDR1 MDHEN and CDR2 SYDVKM. V lost 8 bases to trimming and J lost 1 base; unmatched junction nucleotides: 3. The CDR3: CASWGTGNTEAFF. The CDR3 bases are TGTGCCAGCTGGGGGACAGGGAACACTGAAGCTTTCTTT.

As to this clone: This specimen includes other DNA sequences encoding the same CDR3. The J gene is TRBJ1-2, the V gene TRBV5-4; 7 nucleotides line up with TRBD1. The CDR3 has 14 amino acids. Trimming at V came to 4 bases and at J to 2 bases, leaving 5 bases not matched to a gene. CDR1 SGHNT and CDR2 YYREEE come from the germline V gene (reference sequence). This CDR3 is CASSPRQGNYGYTF. The DNA for the CDR3 is TGTGCCAGCAGCCCCCGACAGGGCAACTATGGCTACACCTTC.

V is TRBV18 and J is TRBJ2-3, with D possibly TRBD1 on 5 matching bases. The CDR3 is made up of 15 amino acids. CDR1 and CDR2 from the germline V gene are KGHSH and LQKENI. V lost 0 bases and J lost 4, with 11 bases in between. CDR3 residues: CASSPPKGRADTQYF. CDR3 in DNA: TGTGCCAGCTCACCACCGAAGGGGCGCGCAGATACGCAGTATTTT.

This chain uses TRBV27 with TRBJ1-2; D gene ambiguous. The CDR3 runs 14 residues. Trimming removed 5 bases from V and 2 bases from J, with 12 bases in between. Germline CDR1 reads MNHEY; CDR2 reads SMNVEV (reference sequence). The CDR3 bases are TGTGCCAGCAGTCCTCGAGGGTTGAACTATGGCTACACCTTC. Amino acids: CASSPRGLNYGYTF.

The chain couples TRBV5-6 to TRBJ2-1, with D possibly TRBD1 on 6 matching bases. With 2 bases removed from V and 2 bases from J, the gap between germline ends came to 11 bases. The CDR3 extends over 15 amino acids. Germline V gene lookup returns CDR1 SGHDT and CDR2 YYEEEE. The CDR3 DNA follows: TGTGCCAGCAGCTTACAGGGTCTCACCTACAATGAGCAGTTCTTC. Encoded protein: CASSLQGLTYNEQFF.

The chain employs TRBV6-5 and TRBJ2-1, with D unclear. Germline CDR1 MNHEY, CDR2 SVGAGI. The CDR3 contains 12 residues. Trimming stripped 6 bases from V and 5 bases from J, with 8 bases between. The CDR3 loop reads CASSGDHNEQFF. The DNA for the CDR3 is TGTGCCAGCAGCGGAGACCACAATGAGCAGTTCTTC.

The chain employs TRBV20-1 and TRBJ2-1; 12 nucleotides line up with TRBD2. This CDR3 is built from 16 residues. Germline loops: CDR1 DFQATT, CDR2 SNEGSKA (reference sequence). V was clipped by 3 bases and J by 2 bases; unmatched bases: 5. In DNA form, the CDR3 reads TGCAGTGCTAGTACTAGCGGGAGGTCCACCTACAATGAGCAGTTCTTC. Encoded protein: CSASTSGRSTYNEQFF.

This clone has a handful of counts. V usage is TRBV5-6 and J usage is TRBJ1-2, with D possibly TRBD1 on 6 matching bases. CDR3 length: 15 residues. Looked up from germline, CDR1 is SGHDT and CDR2 is YYEEEE. The ends were cut back, 4 bases at V and 4 bases at J, with 17 bases in the middle. The CDR3 DNA follows: TGTGCCAGCAGCCACCAGGGGCGACAACCCTATGGCTACACCTTC. As protein: CASSHQGRQPYGYTF.

The CDR3 coding sequence is TGTGCCAGCAGCTTGGACAGGGGGCGAGAGACCCAGTACTTC. Residues: CASSLDRGRETQYF. The chain uses TRBV7-7 and TRBJ2-5; 11 bases line up with TRBD1. The V and J ends lost 3 bases and 4 bases, in that order; junction bases with no gene match: 1. The V gene's germline CDR1 is SSHAT and CDR2 FNYEAQ (reference sequence). The CDR3 length is 14 residues.

The chain links TRBV7-8 to TRBJ1-3; D ambiguous. Trimming cost V 5 bases and J 0 bases, with 8 bases left between them. In germline, CDR1 is SGHVS, CDR2 FQNEAQ. The length of the CDR3 is 14 residues. The CDR3 is CASSRENSGNTIYF. In DNA, the CDR3 is TGTGCCAGCAGCCGTGAGAACTCTGGAAACACCATATATTTT.